The TCR beta chain described here comes from a study of technical replicates of blood from a handful of donors. Germline assignment: CDR1 MNHEY and CDR2 SVGAGI. V lost 1 base and J 7 bases, leaving 5 bases between the germline ends. The CDR3 spans 11 residues. This clone has only one observation. Profiled with immunoSEQ multiplex PCR; TCRdb holds only in-frame clones, not every one. Here the sample spans tens of thousands of clones, 90% to 97% being singletons. Source material: T cells isolated from PBMCs. The V gene is TRBV6-5, the J gene TRBJ2-7; D is ambiguous. This TCR came from a human donor in good health. The CDR3 bases are TGTGCCAGCAGTTACTTTTCTGAGCAGTACTTC. This gives the protein CASSYFSEQYF.